This T cell receptor beta chain was obtained from a study of Graves' ophthalmopathy and Graves' hyperthyroidism. Study information: The blood sample was drawn at first diagnosis and before any treatment.

Amplified material comprised TCR beta CDR3 regions derived from RNA transcripts. Second-round multiplex PCR followed a first-round RT-PCR using HTBI primers. TCRdb redid the calling of the multiplex PCR reads with MiXCR, one entry per CDR3 protein. The sample lists about 400,000 distinct CDR3 sequences, 15% occurring once. If no ophthalmopathy appeared within 18 months of follow-up, hyperthyroidism was termed stable. PBMCs were obtained from 10 ml of fresh peripheral blood. This clonotype showed up many times. Germline CDR1 is SGHNT and CDR2 is YENEEA. This CDR3 contains 14 residues. V was pared by 1 base and J by 1 base, with 7 bases between.

The sample was peripheral blood. The TCR was taken from a woman aged 18-29 years with stable Graves' hyperthyroidism. This chain uses TRBV11-3 with TRBJ2-5; the D gene is possibly TRBD2 (5 bases). The chain's CDR3 is CASSLVGSQETQYF. The CDR3 nucleotides are TGTGCCAGCAGCTTAGTGGGGAGCCAAGAGACCCAGTACTTC.